The source of this TCR beta chain is a study of blood T cell repertoires in COVID-19. The wider study: COVID-19 samples, acute and convalescent, were from the United States, Italy and Spain. T cells, B-cell-depleted T cells, or PBMCs provided the cDNA or gDNA that served as material.

In the authors' methods: By means of reference gene primer amplification, nucleated cell counts were estimated. Assay: immunoSEQ multiplex PCR; the TCRdb copy retains only in-frame clones and omits some. The V and J calls and the clone size are those of that table, but D and trimming were determined from the DNA. The data contain 90,000 or so clones, roughly 90% of them singletons. This CDR3 is 17 amino acids long. V shed 5 bases, J shed 2 bases, and the junction held 9 bases outside the gene matches. CDR1 is SGHTA, CDR2 FQGNSA, per germline. This clonotype originated in a woman aged 80 or over with active or convalescent COVID-19. The sequenced sample was peripheral blood. The J gene is TRBJ2-5, the V gene TRBV7-2; 12 positions agree with TRBD2. The CDR3: CASSQKVGLAGQETQYF. The CDR3 bases are TGTGCCAGCAGCCAGAAGGTAGGACTAGCGGGACAAGAGACCCAGTACTTC. Based on the CDR3 plus reference TRBV7-2 and TRBJ2-5, the full variable domain is GAGVSQSPSNKVTEKGKDVELRCDPISGHTALYWYRQSLGQGLEFLIYFQGNSAPDKSGLPSDRFSAERTGGSVSTLTIQRTQQEDSAVYLCASSQKVGLAGQETQYFGPGTRLLVL.